The rows below give T cell receptor beta chains drawn from one sample of a study of blood T cell repertoires in COVID-19. Assay: immunoSEQ multiplex PCR; the TCRdb copy retains only in-frame clones and omits some. The data hold about 280,000 clones, with roughly 80% observed a single time. Input material: PBMCs or T cells enriched from blood (not recorded which). The receptor source for this set is a man aged 40-55 years who had been exposed to COVID-19. Each CDR3 is given with its conserved first and last residue. The order of the fields is V gene, CDR3 length, CDR3 protein.

V gene: TRBV2; CDR3 length: 14; CDR3 protein: CASSGTGRDQPQHF
V gene: TRBV10-2; CDR3 length: 12; CDR3 protein: CASSLQGYEQYF
V gene: TRBV10-3; CDR3 length: 12; CDR3 protein: CAISPAGTEAFF
V gene: TRBV7-6; CDR3 length: 16; CDR3 protein: CASSLSSGANTGELFF
V gene: TRBV10-3; CDR3 length: 14; CDR3 protein: CAIRDFGIGETQYF
V gene: TRBV10-3; CDR3 length: 16; CDR3 protein: CAIRSGSGSQGDTQYF
V gene: TRBV27; CDR3 length: 15; CDR3 protein: CASGPGRGVYTEAFF
V gene: TRBV6-5; CDR3 length: 14; CDR3 protein: CASSNRGSNQPQHF
V gene: TRBV27; CDR3 length: 22; CDR3 protein: CASSPNYLEPRGRLSGANVLTF
V gene: TRBV13; CDR3 length: 16; CDR3 protein: CASSFYGNTIISEQYF
V gene: TRBV30; CDR3 length: 12; CDR3 protein: CAWGHPNTEAFF
V gene: TRBV25-1; CDR3 length: 13; CDR3 protein: CASSEGDLGEQYF
V gene: TRBV4-2; CDR3 length: 15; CDR3 protein: CASSRPGTGHLEQYF
V gene: TRBV5-6; CDR3 length: 11; CDR3 protein: CASSHSGEAFF
V gene: TRBV5-1; CDR3 length: 16; CDR3 protein: CASSTGTLATNEKLFF
V gene: TRBV5-1; CDR3 length: 15; CDR3 protein: CASSLRHPMNTEAFF
V gene: TRBV29-1; CDR3 length: 16; CDR3 protein: CSVPGLAGVIGETQYF
V gene: TRBV30; CDR3 length: 17; CDR3 protein: CAWSLASDSRPNEKLFF
V gene: TRBV7-9; CDR3 length: 13; CDR3 protein: CASSQGLSDTQYF
V gene: TRBV30; CDR3 length: 13; CDR3 protein: CAWSEIEIYGYTF
V gene: TRBV3-1/TRBV3-2; CDR3 length: 19; CDR3 protein: CASSPPTTRRGQRMDTQYF
V gene: TRBV19; CDR3 length: 12; CDR3 protein: CASIISSYEQYF